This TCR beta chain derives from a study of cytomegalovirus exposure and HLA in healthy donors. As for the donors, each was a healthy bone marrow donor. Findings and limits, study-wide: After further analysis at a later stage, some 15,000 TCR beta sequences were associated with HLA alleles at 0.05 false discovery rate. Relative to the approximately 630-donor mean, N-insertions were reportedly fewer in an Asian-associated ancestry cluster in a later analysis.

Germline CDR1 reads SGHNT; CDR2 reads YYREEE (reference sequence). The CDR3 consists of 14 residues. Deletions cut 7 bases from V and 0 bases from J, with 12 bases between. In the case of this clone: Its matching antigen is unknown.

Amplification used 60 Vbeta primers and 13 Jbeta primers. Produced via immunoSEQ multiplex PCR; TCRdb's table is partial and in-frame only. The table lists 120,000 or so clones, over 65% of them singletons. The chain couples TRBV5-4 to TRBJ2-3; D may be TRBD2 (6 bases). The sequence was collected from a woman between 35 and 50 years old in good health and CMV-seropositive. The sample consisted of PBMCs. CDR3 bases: TGTGCCAGCTTCGCGGGACCAAGCACAGATACGCAGTATTTT. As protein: CASFAGPSTDTQYF.